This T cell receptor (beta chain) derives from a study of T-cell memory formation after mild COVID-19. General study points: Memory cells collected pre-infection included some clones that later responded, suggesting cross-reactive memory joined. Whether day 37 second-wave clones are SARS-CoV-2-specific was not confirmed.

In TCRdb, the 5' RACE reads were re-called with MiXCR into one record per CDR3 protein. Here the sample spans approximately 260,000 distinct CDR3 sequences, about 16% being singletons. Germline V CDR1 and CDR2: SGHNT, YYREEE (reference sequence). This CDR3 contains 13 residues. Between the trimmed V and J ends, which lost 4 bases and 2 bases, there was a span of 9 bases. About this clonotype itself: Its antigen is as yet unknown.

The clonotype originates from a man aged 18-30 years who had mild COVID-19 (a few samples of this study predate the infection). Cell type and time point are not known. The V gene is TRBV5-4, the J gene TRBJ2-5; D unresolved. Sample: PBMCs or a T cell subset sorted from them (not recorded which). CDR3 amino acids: CASSPTTQETQYF. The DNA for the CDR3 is TGTGCCAGCAGCCCCACAACACAAGAGACCCAGTACTTC.